These 31 T cell receptor beta chains were all obtained from the same sample, sequenced in a study of shared T cell receptors in the human thymus. Clones were sequenced by immunoSEQ multiplex PCR, and TCRdb holds only the in-frame ones, with some missing. The sample lists 500,000 to 750,000 clones, roughly 90% occurring once. These data also formed part of another study, on human thymus T cells.

Sequencing input: thymocytes. The receptor source for this set is a boy under two years old with a congenital heart defect.

CDR3 amino acids: CASSQDLGVVSGVHEQYF. DNA of the CDR3: TGCGCCAGCAGCCAAGATCTCGGAGTTGTGTCGGGAGTGCACGAGCAGTACTTC. V usage is TRBV4-3 and J usage is TRBJ2-7; tentative D call: TRBD2 (6 bases). Germline V gene data show CDR1 as LGHNA and CDR2 as YSLEER. The CDR3 length is 18 residues. Trimming took off 0 bases at V and 5 bases at J, with 23 bases between the two ends.

DNA for the CDR3: TGTGCCAGCAGCTTCTATGAGCGGGAGAAGACCTACGAGCAGTACTTC. Encoded protein: CASSFYEREKTYEQYF. V usage is TRBV7-9 and J usage is TRBJ2-7, with 8 bases identical to TRBD2. V lost 3 bases to trimming and J lost 2 bases; unmatched junction nucleotides: 9. The length of the CDR3 is 16 residues. From germline, CDR1 is SEHNR and CDR2 FQNEAQ (reference sequence).

This clone has more than one count but fewer than ten. The chain uses TRBV19 and TRBJ1-4; 10 bases align to TRBD1. The CDR3 runs 18 residues. Trimming at V came to 5 bases and at J to 0 bases, leaving 9 bases not matched to a gene. The germline V gene encodes CDR1 LNHDA and CDR2 SQIVND (reference sequence). The CDR3 nucleotides are TGTGCCAGTAGTCCGTACCGGGACAGGGGACCAACTAATGAAAAACTGTTTTTT. This codes for CASSPYRDRGPTNEKLFF.

The chain links TRBV7-2 to TRBJ2-7, with TRBD2 matching over 7 bases. J lost 7 bases, V lost 1 base, and 10 bases had no gene match. The CDR3 runs 15 residues. Germline-derived CDR1 and CDR2 are SGHTA and FQGNSA. The chain's CDR3 is CASSLDGGRVGEQYF. The CDR3 DNA reads as TGTGCCAGCAGCTTAGATGGCGGGAGAGTAGGGGAGCAGTACTTC.

The chain recombines TRBV7-6 with TRBJ2-5, with TRBD1 matching 8 bases. The CDR3 runs to 15 residues. In germline, CDR1 is SGHVS, CDR2 FNYEAQ. The trim removed 2 bases at V and 5 bases at J, leaving 7 bases unmatched. The CDR3 spells CASSLTQGATETQYF. The CDR3 bases are TGTGCCAGCAGCTTAACGCAGGGGGCTACGGAGACCCAGTACTTC.

The chain combines TRBV10-1 with TRBJ2-1; 10 bases line up with TRBD1. CDR1 and CDR2 (germline): WNHNN, SYGVQD (reference sequence). J gave up 8 bases and V 0 bases, and 13 bases lay outside the gene matches. The CDR3 extends over 18 amino acids. The CDR3 DNA reads TGCGCCAGCAGTGAGTCGAAGTGGGAGACAGGGGGCCTGGATGAGCAGTTCTTC. Encoded protein: CASSESKWETGGLDEQFF.

This chain links TRBV10-3 with TRBJ2-3; no clear D. Trimming cost V 3 bases and J 1 base, with 2 bases left between them. Germline V lookup: CDR1 ENHRY, CDR2 SYGVKD. CDR3 length: 12 amino acids. The CDR3 protein is CAISDGTDTQYF. CDR3 in DNA: TGTGCCATCAGTGACGGCACAGATACGCAGTATTTT.

The DNA for the CDR3 is TGTGCCAGCAGCTTGGAGGTTAGCGGGAGTTCGGCCAAAAACATTCAGTACTTC. Its protein product is CASSLEVSGSSAKNIQYF. V usage is TRBV5-6 and J usage is TRBJ2-4; 9 bases align to TRBD2. V lost 0 bases to trimming and J lost 1 base; unmatched junction nucleotides: 8. From germline, CDR1 is SGHDT and CDR2 YYEEEE. CDR3 length: 18 amino acids.

The genes are TRBV27 and TRBJ2-5, with TRBD2 matching over 7 bases. The germline V gene has CDR1 MNHEY and CDR2 SMNVEV (reference sequence). J was trimmed by 5 bases and V by 4 bases; bases with no gene match: 7. The CDR3 contains 14 residues. For the CDR3, the DNA is TGTGCCAGCAGTTCTGAGACTAGCAGGGAGACCCAGTACTTC. It specifies CASSSETSRETQYF.

This clone was counted a few times. The chain couples TRBV20-1 to TRBJ1-2; possibly TRBD1 for D (5 bases). The germline gives CDR1 DFQATT, CDR2 SNEGSKA (reference sequence). This CDR3 is built from 11 residues. The V and J ends lost 1 base and 8 bases respectively, with 8 bases between them. The CDR3 DNA reads as TGCAGTGCTAGAGCGCAGGGCGGCTACACCTTC. Amino acids: CSARAQGGYTF.

The rearrangement links TRBV7-8 to TRBJ2-7; a possible D gene is TRBD2 (6 bases). The length of the CDR3 is 17 residues. V lost 5 bases and J lost 3, with 23 bases in between. The germline CDR1 and CDR2 sequences are SGHVS and FQNEAQ. As DNA, the CDR3 is TGTGCCAGCAGCCCGTCTGGCGGGACCCCCGCCGTCTACGAGCAGTACTTC. Residues: CASSPSGGTPAVYEQYF.

The CDR3 loop is CASRFRLGQGKEKLFF. In nucleotides, the CDR3 is TGTGCCAGCAGATTTCGGTTGGGGCAGGGGAAGGAAAAACTGTTTTTT. The chain couples TRBV27 to TRBJ1-4; D might be TRBD1 (6 bases). The V end lost 6 bases, the J end lost 8 bases, and 22 bases lay between the germline ends. The CDR3 loop spans 16 amino acids. Per germline, CDR1 MNHEY and CDR2 SMNVEV (reference sequence).

The chain joins TRBV4-3 to TRBJ2-1, with 13 bases lining up with TRBD2. There are 17 residues in the CDR3. CDR1 is LGHNA, CDR2 YSLEER, per germline. With 1 base clipped from V and 4 bases from J, the junction kept 4 bases outside the gene matches. CDR3 region: CASSQAQLAGGYNEQFF. The CDR3 DNA is TGCGCCAGCAGCCAAGCCCAACTAGCGGGAGGGTACAATGAGCAGTTCTTC.

The CDR3 is CASSYSNPGPETQYF. CDR3 nucleotides: TGTGCCAGCAGTTACTCGAACCCAGGCCCGGAGACCCAGTACTTC. The genes are TRBV6-5 and TRBJ2-5, with unresolved D. CDR3 size: 15 residues. Trimming shortened V by 0 bases and J by 5 bases, and 13 bases separated the two germline ends. Germline CDR1 MNHEY, CDR2 SVGAGI.

The rearrangement links TRBV30 to TRBJ2-1, with a tentative D call TRBD2 (5 bases). Germline CDR1 GTSNPN, CDR2 SVGIG (reference sequence). The CDR3 covers 14 residues. Trimming pared 3 bases from V and 6 bases from J, leaving 15 bases between. DNA for the CDR3: TGTGCCTGGAGCGTCCAGCTAGCCTTCAATGAGCAGTTCTTC. This encodes CAWSVQLAFNEQFF.

The chain combines TRBV5-4 with TRBJ2-7; 8 bases are a match to TRBD2. The CDR3 runs to 16 residues. Germline trimming cut 1 base from V and 2 bases from J; bases unmatched to any gene: 8. Looked up from germline, CDR1 is SGHNT and CDR2 is YYREEE (reference sequence). The CDR3: CASSLFDSGTTYEQYF. The CDR3 coding sequence is TGTGCCAGCAGCTTGTTTGATAGCGGGACCACCTACGAGCAGTACTTC.

V is TRBV7-2 and J is TRBJ1-1, with TRBD1 as a possible D gene (5 bases). This CDR3 has 16 amino acids. Deletions cut 5 bases from V and 1 base from J, with 17 bases between. The germline V gene encodes CDR1 SGHTA and CDR2 FQGNSA. CDR3 in DNA: TGTGCCAGCAGCCTTCTGGCGGGACGTCAGAACACTGAAGCTTTCTTT. As protein: CASSLLAGRQNTEAFF.

The chain couples TRBV2 to TRBJ1-2; D not resolved. Trimming stripped 9 bases from V and 5 bases from J, with 13 bases between. The CDR3 consists of 12 residues. Germline-derived CDR1 and CDR2 are SNHLY and FYNNEI. CDR3 residues: CARWEVLYGYTF. The CDR3 DNA sequence: TGTGCCAGATGGGAGGTCCTATATGGCTACACCTTC.

In DNA form, the CDR3 reads TGTGCCAGTAGTCCGAGACCTAGCGGGAGGGCTTTCGAGCAGTACTTC. It codes for CASSPRPSGRAFEQYF. The chain is built from TRBV19 and TRBJ2-7; TRBD2 matches at 12 bases. The CDR3 has 16 amino acids. From germline, CDR1 is LNHDA and CDR2 SQIVND (reference sequence). J lost 6 bases, V lost 5 bases, and 11 bases had no gene match.

The rearrangement joins TRBV29-1 to TRBJ2-3; D is possibly TRBD2 (5 bases). This CDR3 comprises 18 residues. Germline V gives CDR1 SQVTM, CDR2 ANQGSEA. The V end lost 0 bases, the J end lost 4 bases, and 23 bases lay between the germline ends. The CDR3 DNA reads TGCAGCGTTGAAGATTCCCCCTTAGCGAACCGGGCGGCAGATACGCAGTATTTT. Translating gives CSVEDSPLANRAADTQYF.

The chain recombines TRBV5-4 with TRBJ2-5; 7 positions agree with TRBD2. The CDR3 totals 15 residues. Germline trimming cut 1 base from V and 5 bases from J; bases unmatched to any gene: 8. Looked up from germline, CDR1 is SGHNT and CDR2 is YYREEE (reference sequence). CDR3 DNA sequence: TGTGCCAGCAGCTTGAAAGGCGGAGCGGGGGAGACCCAGTACTTC. Its translation is CASSLKGGAGETQYF. The whole variable domain, remainder taken from reference TRBV5-4 and TRBJ2-5, is ETGVTQSPTHLIKTRGQQVTLRCSSQSGHNTVSWYQQALGQGPQFIFQYYREEENGRGNFPPRFSGLQFPNYSSELNVNALELDDSALYLCASSLKGGAGETQYFGPGTRLLVL.

The chain couples TRBV28 to TRBJ2-1; the match to TRBD1 covers 12 bases. The CDR3 extends over 15 amino acids. The germline gives CDR1 MDHEN, CDR2 SYDVKM. Trimming at V came to 6 bases and at J to 6 bases, leaving 6 bases not matched to a gene. This CDR3 is CASSRDRGLPNEQFF. Here the CDR3 DNA reads TGTGCCAGCAGCAGGGACAGGGGGCTCCCCAATGAGCAGTTCTTC. The full variable domain, in which reference TRBV28 and TRBJ2-1 provide the parts outside the CDR3, is DVKVTQSSRYLVKRTGEKVFLECVQDMDHENMFWYRQDPGLGLRLIYFSYDVKMKEKGDIPEGYSVSREKKERFSLILESASTNQTSMYLCASSRDRGLPNEQFFGPGTRLTVL.

This clone appeared a few times. The rearrangement uses TRBV15 and TRBJ2-1; possibly TRBD2 for D (7 bases). The V gene lost 0 bases and the J gene lost 0 bases, with 24 bases spanning the gap. Looked up from germline, CDR1 is LNHNV and CDR2 is YYDKDF (reference sequence). The CDR3 runs 21 residues. This CDR3 reads CATSRDRVWGLAENSYNEQFF. CDR3 bases: TGTGCCACCAGCAGAGATCGGGTGTGGGGGCTAGCGGAAAACTCCTACAATGAGCAGTTCTTC.

V and J are TRBV5-5 and TRBJ2-5; D may be TRBD1 (6 bases). Looked up from germline, CDR1 is SGHKS and CDR2 is YYEKEE (reference sequence). The CDR3 has 14 amino acids. The V end lost 1 base, the J end lost 5 bases, and 12 bases lay between the germline ends. The DNA of the CDR3 is TGTGCCAGCAGCTTGCAGGGGCGCTTGGAGACCCAGTACTTC. This sequence encodes CASSLQGRLETQYF. Looking up the rest from reference TRBV5-5 and TRBJ2-5 gives the full variable domain: DAGVTQSPTHLIKTRGQQVTLRCSPISGHKSVSWYQQVLGQGPQFIFQYYEKEERGRGNFPDRFSARQFPNYSSELNVNALLLGDSALYLCASSLQGRLETQYFGPGTRLLVL.

The chain links TRBV4-3 to TRBJ2-5, with TRBD2 matching over 9 bases. Per the germline V gene, CDR1 is LGHNA and CDR2 is YSLEER. J lost 4 bases, V lost 1 base, and 7 bases had no gene match. The CDR3 is 16 residues long. This chain's CDR3 is CASSQVAGGPSETQYF. The CDR3, as DNA: TGCGCCAGCAGCCAAGTGGCGGGAGGGCCCTCAGAGACCCAGTACTTC.

This chain links TRBV15 with TRBJ1-2; TRBD1 agrees at 8 bases. Trimming at V came to 8 bases and at J to 5 bases, leaving 7 bases not matched to a gene. The CDR3 has 13 residues. Germline loops: CDR1 LNHNV, CDR2 YYDKDF (reference sequence). The CDR3 here is CATYGQGGYGYTF. In DNA form, the CDR3 reads TGTGCCACCTATGGACAGGGTGGTTATGGCTACACCTTC.

This chain links TRBV5-4 with TRBJ2-2; 9 bases match TRBD1. The trim removed 4 bases at V and 5 bases at J, leaving 12 bases unmatched. The V gene's germline CDR1 is SGHNT and CDR2 YYREEE (reference sequence). This CDR3 has 17 residues. The CDR3 protein is CASSPERGQGRTGELFF. The CDR3 DNA sequence: TGTGCCAGCAGCCCCGAGAGGGGACAGGGACGTACCGGGGAGCTGTTTTTT.

V and J are TRBV29-1 and TRBJ2-2, with D maybe TRBD2 (5 bases). The CDR3 is made up of 12 amino acids. V was shortened by 6 bases and J by 9 bases, with 14 bases between the two germline ends. The germline V gene encodes CDR1 SQVTM and CDR2 ANQGSEA. CDR3 nucleotides: TGCAGCGTCTGGACTGGACCCCGGGAGCTGTTTTTT. Translating gives CSVWTGPRELFF.

The V call is TRBV11-3, the J call TRBJ2-7; 9 positions match TRBD2. This CDR3 is built from 15 residues. The germline gives CDR1 SGHNT, CDR2 YENEEA. With V trimmed by 7 bases and J by 2 bases, 9 bases remained unmatched. CDR3 sequence reads: CASNSRTSATYEQYF. The CDR3 bases are TGTGCCAGCAACTCAAGGACTAGCGCAACCTACGAGCAGTACTTC. Based on the CDR3 plus reference TRBV11-3 and TRBJ2-7, the full variable domain is EAGVVQSPRYKIIEKKQPVAFWCNPISGHNTLYWYLQNLGQGPELLIRYENEEAVDDSQLPKDRFSAERLKGVDSTLKIQPAELGDSAVYLCASNSRTSATYEQYFGPGTRLTVT.

This chain joins TRBV7-6 and TRBJ2-1; D might be TRBD2 (6 bases). Germline assignment: CDR1 SGHVS and CDR2 FNYEAQ. V shed 5 bases and J shed 2 bases, with 19 bases lying between them. There are 17 residues in the CDR3. DNA of the CDR3: TGTGCCAGCAGCGCCAAGCGGGCGGGGCATACCTACAATGAGCAGTTCTTC. Translation gives CASSAKRAGHTYNEQFF.

This clone was detected once. The chain uses TRBV7-9 and TRBJ2-1; D remains ambiguous. There are 16 residues in the CDR3. V shed 5 bases and J shed 0 bases, with 14 bases lying between them. Germline V lookup: CDR1 SEHNR, CDR2 FQNEAQ (reference sequence). The CDR3 region is CASSPSGGFSYNEQFF. The CDR3 region has the DNA TGTGCCAGCAGCCCCTCCGGCGGCTTCTCCTACAATGAGCAGTTCTTC.